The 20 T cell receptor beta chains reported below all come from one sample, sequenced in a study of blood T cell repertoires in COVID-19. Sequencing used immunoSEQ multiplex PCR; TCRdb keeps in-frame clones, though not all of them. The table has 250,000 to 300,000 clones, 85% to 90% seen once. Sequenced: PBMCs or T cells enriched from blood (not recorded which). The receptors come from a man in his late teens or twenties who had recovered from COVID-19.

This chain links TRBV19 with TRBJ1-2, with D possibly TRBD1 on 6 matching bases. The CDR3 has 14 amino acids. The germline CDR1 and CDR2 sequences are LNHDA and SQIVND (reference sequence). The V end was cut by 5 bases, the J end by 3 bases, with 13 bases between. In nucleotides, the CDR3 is TGTGCCAGTAGTTTTGGGGGCGCAGACTATGGCTACACCTTC. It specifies CASSFGGADYGYTF.

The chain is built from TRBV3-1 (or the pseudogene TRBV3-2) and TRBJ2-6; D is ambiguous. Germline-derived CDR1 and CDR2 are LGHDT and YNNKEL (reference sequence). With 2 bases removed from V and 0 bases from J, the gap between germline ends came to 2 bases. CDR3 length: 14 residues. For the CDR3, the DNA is TGTGCCAGCAGCCAACACTCTGGGGCCAACGTCCTGACTTTC. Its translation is CASSQHSGANVLTF.

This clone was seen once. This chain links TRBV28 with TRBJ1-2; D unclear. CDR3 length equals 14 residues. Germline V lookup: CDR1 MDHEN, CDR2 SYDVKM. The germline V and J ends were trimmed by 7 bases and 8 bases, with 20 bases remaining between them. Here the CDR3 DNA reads TGTGCCAGCAAGGCTACATTTGGGCCTCGAGGCTACACCTTC. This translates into CASKATFGPRGYTF.

The CDR3 nucleotides read TGTGCCAGCAGCCGTACAGGGGCGGTGGGCACAGATACGCAGTATTTT. Its translation: CASSRTGAVGTDTQYF. The chain is built from TRBV5-4 and TRBJ2-3; 7 nucleotides align to TRBD1. V was clipped by 4 bases and J by 1 base; unmatched bases: 9. This CDR3 has 16 residues. The germline gives CDR1 SGHNT, CDR2 YYREEE (reference sequence). The variable domain in full, completed from reference TRBV5-4 and TRBJ2-3, reads ETGVTQSPTHLIKTRGQQVTLRCSSQSGHNTVSWYQQALGQGPQFIFQYYREEENGRGNFPPRFSGLQFPNYSSELNVNALELDDSALYLCASSRTGAVGTDTQYFGPGTRLTVL.

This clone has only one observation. The CDR3 bases are TGTGCCAGTAGTGCAACGGACAGGGTGAACACTGAAGCTTTCTTT. Translation gives CASSATDRVNTEAFF. This sequence joins TRBV19 and TRBJ1-1; 8 nucleotides match TRBD1. Germline V gives CDR1 LNHDA, CDR2 SQIVND (reference sequence). With 5 bases clipped from V and 0 bases from J, the junction kept 5 bases outside the gene matches. There are 15 residues in the CDR3. Full variable domain (missing parts from reference TRBV19 and TRBJ1-1): DGGITQSPKYLFRKEGQNVTLSCEQNLNHDAMYWYRQDPGQGLRLIYYSQIVNDFQKGDIAEGYSVSREKKESFPLTVTSAQKNPTAFYLCASSATDRVNTEAFFGQGTRLTVV.

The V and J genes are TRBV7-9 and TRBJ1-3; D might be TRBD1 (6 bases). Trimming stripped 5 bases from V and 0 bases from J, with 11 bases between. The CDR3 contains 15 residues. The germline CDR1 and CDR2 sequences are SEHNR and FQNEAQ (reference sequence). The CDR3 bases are TGTGCCAGCAGCGCTACAGGGTCCTCTGGAAACACCATATATTTT. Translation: CASSATGSSGNTIYF.

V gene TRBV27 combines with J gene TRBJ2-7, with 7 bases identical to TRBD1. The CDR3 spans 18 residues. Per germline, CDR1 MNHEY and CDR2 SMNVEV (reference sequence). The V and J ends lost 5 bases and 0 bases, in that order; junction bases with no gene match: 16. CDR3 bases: TGTGCCAGCAGTCCGAGTCAATCCGGACAGGAGAGCTCCTACGAGCAGTACTTC. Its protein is CASSPSQSGQESSYEQYF.

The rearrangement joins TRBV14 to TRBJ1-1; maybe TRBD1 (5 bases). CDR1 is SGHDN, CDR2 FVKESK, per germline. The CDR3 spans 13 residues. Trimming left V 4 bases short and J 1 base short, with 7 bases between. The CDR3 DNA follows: TGTGCCAGCAGCCTACAGGAGAACACTGAAGCTTTCTTT. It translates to CASSLQENTEAFF.

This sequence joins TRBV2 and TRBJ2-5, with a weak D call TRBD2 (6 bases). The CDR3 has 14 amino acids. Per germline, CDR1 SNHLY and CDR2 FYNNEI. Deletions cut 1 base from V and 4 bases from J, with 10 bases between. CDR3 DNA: TGTGCCAGCAGTGAAGTCGGGGGAGGAGAGACCCAGTACTTC. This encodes CASSEVGGGETQYF.

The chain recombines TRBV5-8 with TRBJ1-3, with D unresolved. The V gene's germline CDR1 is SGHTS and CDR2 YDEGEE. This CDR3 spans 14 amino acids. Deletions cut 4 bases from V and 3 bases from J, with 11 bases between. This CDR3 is CASSIAGDGNTIYF. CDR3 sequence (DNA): TGTGCCAGCAGCATAGCGGGAGATGGAAACACCATATATTTT.

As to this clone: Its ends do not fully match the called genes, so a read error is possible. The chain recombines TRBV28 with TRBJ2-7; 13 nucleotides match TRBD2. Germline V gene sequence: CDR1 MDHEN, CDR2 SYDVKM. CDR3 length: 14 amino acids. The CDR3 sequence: CASSLPPTSGRVDF. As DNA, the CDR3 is TGTGCCAGCAGTTTACCCCCCACTAGCGGGAGGGTCGACTTC.

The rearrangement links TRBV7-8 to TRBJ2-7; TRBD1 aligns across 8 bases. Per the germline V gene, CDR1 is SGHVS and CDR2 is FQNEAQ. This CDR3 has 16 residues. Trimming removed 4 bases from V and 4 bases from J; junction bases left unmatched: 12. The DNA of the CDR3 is TGTGCCAGCAGCTCGAGGGGACGGGACAGGTATTACGAGCAGTACTTC. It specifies CASSSRGRDRYYEQYF.

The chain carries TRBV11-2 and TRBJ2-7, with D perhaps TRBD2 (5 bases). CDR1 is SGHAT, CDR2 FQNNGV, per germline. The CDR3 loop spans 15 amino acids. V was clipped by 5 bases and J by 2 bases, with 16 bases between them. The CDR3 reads CASSQADLNPYEQYF. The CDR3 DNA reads TGTGCCAGCAGCCAAGCGGACTTGAACCCCTACGAGCAGTACTTC.

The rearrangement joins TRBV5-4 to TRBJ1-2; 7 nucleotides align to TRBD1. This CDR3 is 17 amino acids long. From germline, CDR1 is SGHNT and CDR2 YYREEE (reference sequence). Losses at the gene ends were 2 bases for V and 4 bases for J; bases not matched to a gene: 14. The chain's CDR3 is CASSFPSGDRDPYGYTF. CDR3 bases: TGTGCCAGCAGCTTTCCCTCCGGGGACAGAGACCCCTATGGCTACACCTTC.

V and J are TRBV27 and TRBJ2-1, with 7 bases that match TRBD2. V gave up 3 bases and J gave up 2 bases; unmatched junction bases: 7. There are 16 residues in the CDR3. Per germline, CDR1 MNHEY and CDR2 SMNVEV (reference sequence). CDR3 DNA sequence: TGTGCCAGCAGTTTTCGGCGGGGAGGGACCTACAATGAGCAGTTCTTC. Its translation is CASSFRRGGTYNEQFF.

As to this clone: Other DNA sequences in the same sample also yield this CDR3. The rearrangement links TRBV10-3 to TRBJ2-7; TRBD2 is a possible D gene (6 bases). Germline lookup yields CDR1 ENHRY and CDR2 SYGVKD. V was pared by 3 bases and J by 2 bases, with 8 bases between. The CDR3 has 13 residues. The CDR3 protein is CAISEGGTYEQYF. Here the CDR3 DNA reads TGTGCCATCAGTGAAGGAGGGACCTACGAGCAGTACTTC.

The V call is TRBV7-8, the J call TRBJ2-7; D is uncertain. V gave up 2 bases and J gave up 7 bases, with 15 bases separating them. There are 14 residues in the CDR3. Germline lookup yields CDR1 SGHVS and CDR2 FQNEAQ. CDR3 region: CASSLSTPLLEQYF. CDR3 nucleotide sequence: TGTGCCAGCAGCTTAAGCACTCCGCTCCTGGAGCAGTACTTC.

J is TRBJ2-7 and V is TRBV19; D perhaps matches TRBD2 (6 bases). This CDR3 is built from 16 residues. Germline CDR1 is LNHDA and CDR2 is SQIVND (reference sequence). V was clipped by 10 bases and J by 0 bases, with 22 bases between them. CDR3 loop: CATSGMVGGSSYEQYF. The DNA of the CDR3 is TGTGCCACCTCCGGGATGGTTGGGGGGAGCTCCTACGAGCAGTACTTC.

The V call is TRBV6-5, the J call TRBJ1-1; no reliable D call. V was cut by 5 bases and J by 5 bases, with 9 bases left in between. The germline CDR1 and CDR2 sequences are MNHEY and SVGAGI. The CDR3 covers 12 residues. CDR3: CASSRTSTEAFF. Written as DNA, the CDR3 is TGTGCCAGCAGTCGGACTTCAACTGAAGCTTTCTTT.

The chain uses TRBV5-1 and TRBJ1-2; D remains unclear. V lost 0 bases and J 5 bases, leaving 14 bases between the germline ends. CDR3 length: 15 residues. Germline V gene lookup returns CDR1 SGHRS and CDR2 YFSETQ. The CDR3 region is CASSLALRSEYGYTF. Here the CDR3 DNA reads TGCGCCAGCAGCTTGGCCCTGAGATCCGAATATGGCTACACCTTC.